This note documents a single T cell receptor (beta chain) sequence. The antigen remains unidentified. This entry comes from a study of CXCR3-negative and CXCR3-positive naive CD8 T cells. Study-wide context: Per library, roughly 1.5 +/- 0.3 million reads; approximately 150 million TRB reads overall.

This CDR3 region has 14 residues. In germline, CDR1 is SGHAT, CDR2 FQNNGV. UMI-labeled 5' RACE TRB cDNA libraries were prepared from the cells. For each CDR3 protein, TCRdb gives one entry from its re-call of the 5' RACE reads, without DNA. Reported are 75,000 to 100,000 distinct CDR3 sequences; the ten largest clones contain 1.5% to 2%. Study-wide results and caveats: With CXCR3 expression partially decreased after cryopreservation, most assays relied on fresh PBMCs.

CD45RO-CCR7+CD27+CD95- marked naive CD8+ T cells. Sequences were obtained from naive CXCR3- CD8+ T cells from blood. Subset indicated: CD45RO-CCR7+CD27+CD95- naive CD8+ T cells lacking CXCR3 (TNR3-). The sequence derives from a human donor in good health. Some clones in this sample may be carry-over from other donors' samples. The chain couples TRBV11-2 to TRBJ2-1; TCRdb's D call, TRBD2, is unchecked because there is no DNA. The CDR3 sequence is CATSRGDRYNEQFF.